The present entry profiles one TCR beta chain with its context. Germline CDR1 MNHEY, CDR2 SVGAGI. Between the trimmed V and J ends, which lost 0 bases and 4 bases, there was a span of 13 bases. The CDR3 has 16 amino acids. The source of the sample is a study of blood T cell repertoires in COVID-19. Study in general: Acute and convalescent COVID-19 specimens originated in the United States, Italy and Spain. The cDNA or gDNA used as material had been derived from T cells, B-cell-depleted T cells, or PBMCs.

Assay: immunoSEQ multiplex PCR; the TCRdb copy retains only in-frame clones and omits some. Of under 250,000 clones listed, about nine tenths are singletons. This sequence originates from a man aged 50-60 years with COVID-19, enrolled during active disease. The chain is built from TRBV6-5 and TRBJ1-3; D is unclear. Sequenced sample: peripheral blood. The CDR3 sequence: CASSYSPPLAGNTIYF. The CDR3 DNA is TGTGCCAGCAGTTACTCCCCTCCCTTGGCCGGAAACACCATATATTTT.